The sequence of this T cell receptor beta chain was determined in a study of T cells in Graves' hyperthyroidism and ophthalmopathy. Amplification of TCR beta CDR3 regions was performed using RNA transcripts as template. The HTBI primer set was used in a first-round RT-PCR of the TCR CDR3. Each CDR3 protein gets one entry after TCRdb re-called the multiplex PCR reads with MiXCR. The repertoire has approximately 430,000 distinct CDR3 sequences, about a sixth of them found once; the top ten carry 7.5% to 9%. CDR1 is SGHTA and CDR2 is FQGTGA in the germline V gene. The ends were cut back, 3 bases at V and 12 bases at J, with 12 bases in the middle. The CDR3 loop spans 12 amino acids.

This clonotype originated in a young woman with Graves' hyperthyroidism. The specimen sequenced was blood. The chain joins TRBV7-3 to TRBJ2-1; TRBD1 is a possible D gene (6 bases). The CDR3 reads CASSFRGGGQFF. Written as DNA, the CDR3 is TGTGCCAGCAGCTTCCGAGGGGGTGGGCAGTTCTTC.